This T cell receptor (beta chain) emerged from a study of blood T cells in healthy people across ages. The authors ran a second PCR of about 7 to 11 cycles using a sample-barcoded 5' primer and a J-beta primer mix. Each CDR3 protein is one row after TCRdb ran MiXCR on the 5' RACE reads. The sample has around 1,800,000 distinct CDR3 sequences; approximately 40% are singletons. The V gene's germline CDR1 is DFQATT and CDR2 SNEGSKA (reference sequence). The CDR3 spans 12 residues. V gave up 4 bases and J gave up 6 bases; unmatched junction bases: 5. The table lists this clonotype with a few counts. Sequenced input: blood. The V call is TRBV20-1, the J call TRBJ1-2; 7 bases are shared with TRBD1. This receptor was taken from a human donor in good health. Here the CDR3 reads CSATFTGDGYTF. The CDR3 DNA reads TGCAGTGCTACCTTTACAGGGGATGGCTACACCTTC.